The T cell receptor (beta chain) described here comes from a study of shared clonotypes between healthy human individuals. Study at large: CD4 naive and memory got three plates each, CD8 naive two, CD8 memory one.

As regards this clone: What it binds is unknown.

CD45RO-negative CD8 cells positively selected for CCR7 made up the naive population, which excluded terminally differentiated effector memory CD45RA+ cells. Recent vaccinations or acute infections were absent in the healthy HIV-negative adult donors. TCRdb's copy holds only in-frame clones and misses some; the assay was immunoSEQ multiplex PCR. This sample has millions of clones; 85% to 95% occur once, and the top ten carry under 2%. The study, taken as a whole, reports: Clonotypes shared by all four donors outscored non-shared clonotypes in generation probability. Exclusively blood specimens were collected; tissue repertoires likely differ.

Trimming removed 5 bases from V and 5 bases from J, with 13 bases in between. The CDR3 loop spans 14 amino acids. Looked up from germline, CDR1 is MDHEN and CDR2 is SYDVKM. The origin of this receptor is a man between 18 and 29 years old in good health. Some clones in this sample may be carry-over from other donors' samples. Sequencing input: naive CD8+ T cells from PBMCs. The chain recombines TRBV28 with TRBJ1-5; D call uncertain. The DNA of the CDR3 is TGTGCCAGCAGTACGGATGCACCCTATCAGCCCCAGCATTTT. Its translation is CASSTDAPYQPQHF.